The rows below give T cell receptor beta chains drawn from one sample of a study of T cells after yellow fever vaccination. Each CDR3 protein is one row after TCRdb ran MiXCR on the 5' RACE reads. The data show 450,000 to 650,000 distinct CDR3 sequences, around an eighth seen once. The specimen comprised PBMCs, sampled on the day of the yellow fever booster vaccination. These receptor sequences come from a man in his thirties or forties who received the YFV17D yellow fever vaccine. Both conserved end residues are part of each CDR3. The order of the fields is CDR3 protein, CDR3 DNA, D gene, J gene, clone size, V gene. The D gene is left open where the match is weak. Expanded clones get a size class; other rows say once, few or many, or leave the size out.

CASSVGPRTRNNEQFF | TGTGCCAGCAGCGTAGGACCTCGGACTAGGAACAATGAGCAGTTCTTC | TRBD2 | TRBJ2-1 | few | TRBV9
CASSGTGGAGQPQHF | TGTGCCAGCAGCGGGACAGGGGGCGCCGGTCAGCCCCAGCATTTT | TRBD1 | TRBJ1-5 | few | TRBV2
CASALGVDEQFF | TGTGCTAGCGCACTAGGAGTTGACGAGCAGTTCTTC | . | TRBJ2-1 | few | TRBV7-7
CASSMGQQETQYF | TGCGCCAGCAGTATGGGACAGCAAGAGACCCAGTACTTC | TRBD1 | TRBJ2-5 | few | TRBV5-1
CSARLLGEQFF | TGCAGTGCTAGACTCCTCGGTGAGCAGTTCTTC | . | TRBJ2-1 | few | TRBV20-1
CCARDRLAGGRVQFF | TGCTGTGCTAGAGATAGACTAGCGGGAGGTCGGGTGCAGTTCTTC | TRBD2 | TRBJ2-1 | few | TRBV20-1
CASSLWAPYEQYF | TGTGCCAGCAGTTTATGGGCCCCCTACGAGCAGTACTTC | . | TRBJ2-7 | . | TRBV28
CSGPLGLTHYNEQFF | TGCAGTGGACCCCTAGGCTTGACTCACTACAATGAGCAGTTCTTC | . | TRBJ2-1 | few | TRBV20-1
CATSRDLTSLLEQYF | TGTGCCACCAGCAGAGATTTAACTAGCCTCCTCGAGCAGTACTTC | . | TRBJ2-7 | . | TRBV15
CASSRALEVPLGNEKLFF | TGCGCCAGCAGCCGAGCCTTGGAGGTGCCCTTGGGTAATGAAAAACTGTTTTTT | . | TRBJ1-4 | few | TRBV4-3
CASSEWSLAGTDDNEQFF | TGTGCCAGCAGTGAATGGAGCCTAGCGGGGACCGACGACAATGAGCAGTTCTTC | TRBD2 | TRBJ2-1 | few | TRBV25-1
CASSALSGKGLETQYF | TGCGCCAGCAGTGCCCTCTCCGGGAAGGGTTTAGAGACCCAGTACTTC | . | TRBJ2-5 | . | TRBV10-1
CASSLDSLALRLYNEQFF | TGTGCCAGCAGCTTAGACTCCTTAGCCCTACGACTATACAATGAGCAGTTCTTC | . | TRBJ2-1 | few | TRBV11-2
CSLTPYSAYNEQFF | TGCAGCCTTACCCCCTATAGCGCCTACAATGAGCAGTTCTTC | . | TRBJ2-1 | few | TRBV29-1
CASSPSGGIGETQYF | TGTGCCAGCAGTCCCTCGGGCGGGATAGGGGAGACCCAGTACTTC | . | TRBJ2-5 | . | TRBV27
CASSGRTGGSRGSGANVLTF | TGTGCCAGCAGCGGACGGACAGGGGGTTCGAGAGGATCTGGGGCCAACGTCCTGACTTTC | TRBD1 | TRBJ2-6 | . | TRBV11-1
CASSSTILGEQYF | TGTGCCAGCAGCTCGACAATTTTGGGAGAGCAGTACTTC | . | TRBJ2-7 | . | TRBV7-6
CASSPPGTGDYEQYF | TGTGCCAGCAGTCCCCCCGGGACAGGGGACTACGAGCAGTACTTC | TRBD1 | TRBJ2-7 | many | TRBV12-3/TRBV12-4
CASRLAGASYNEQFF | TGTGCCAGCAGGTTAGCGGGCGCCTCCTACAATGAGCAGTTCTTC | TRBD2 | TRBJ2-1 | . | TRBV6-5
CSVPVGTQYF | TGCAGTGTCCCGGTAGGGACGCAGTATTTT | . | TRBJ2-3 | . | TRBV20-1
CASTWNDMTNQPQHF | TGTGCCAGCACCTGGAACGACATGACCAATCAGCCCCAGCATTTT | . | TRBJ1-5 | few | TRBV6-1
CAISGAGRETQYF | TGTGCCATCAGTGGAGCGGGAAGAGAGACCCAGTACTTC | TRBD2 | TRBJ2-5 | . | TRBV10-3
CASSVVRDSEAFF | TGTGCCAGCAGCGTAGTACGAGACAGTGAAGCTTTCTTT | . | TRBJ1-1 | . | TRBV9
CATSSAQGSSTDTQYF | TGTGCCACCAGCAGCGCACAGGGTTCTAGCACAGATACGCAGTATTTT | . | TRBJ2-3 | . | TRBV15
CASTNRGGHYQETQYF | TGCGCCAGCACCAACCGCGGGGGACACTATCAAGAGACCCAGTACTTC | . | TRBJ2-5 | . | TRBV5-1
CAWSVRGKSGNTIYF | TGTGCCTGGAGTGTACGGGGGAAATCTGGAAACACCATATATTTT | . | TRBJ1-3 | . | TRBV30
CASSYSLRASGELFF | TGTGCCAGCAGTTACTCGTTACGCGCCTCCGGGGAGCTGTTTTTT | . | TRBJ2-2 | few | TRBV6-5
CASSGGLAGGADTQYF | TGTGCCAGCAGTGGGGGACTAGCGGGGGGCGCGGATACGCAGTATTTT | TRBD2 | TRBJ2-3 | . | TRBV6-1
CASSLAGSMGYEQYF | TGTGCCAGCAGCCTAGCGGGGAGCATGGGCTACGAGCAGTACTTC | TRBD2 | TRBJ2-7 | many | TRBV28
CASTLSWPSNYPSYEQYF | TGTGCCAGCACTCTGAGCTGGCCCAGCAATTACCCCTCCTACGAGCAGTACTTC | . | TRBJ2-7 | many | TRBV11-2
CASSPRSRTSGNEQFF | TGTGCCAGCAGCCCACGGAGTCGGACGAGCGGGAATGAGCAGTTCTTC | . | TRBJ2-1 | . | TRBV7-2
CSARGGLGTRLTGELFF | TGCAGTGCTAGAGGGGGCTTGGGGACTAGATTAACCGGGGAGCTGTTTTTT | TRBD2 | TRBJ2-2 | . | TRBV20-1
CASSLAPGTSYEQYF | TGTGCCAGCAGTTTGGCACCAGGGACCTCCTACGAGCAGTACTTC | . | TRBJ2-7 | many | TRBV12-3/TRBV12-4
CASNDSGETQYF | TGCGCCAGTAACGATAGTGGGGAGACCCAGTACTTC | . | TRBJ2-5 | . | TRBV5-1
CASSLGLRKTSGSVTQYF | TGTGCCAGCAGCTTGGGTCTTCGTAAGACTAGCGGGAGTGTCACGCAGTATTTT | TRBD2 | TRBJ2-3 | . | TRBV5-5
CSVDGPMASNEQFF | TGCAGCGTTGATGGGCCCATGGCGAGCAATGAGCAGTTCTTC | . | TRBJ2-1 | . | TRBV29-1
CASSTSSSAGELFF | TGTGCCAGCAGCACCAGCTCAAGTGCCGGGGAGCTGTTTTTT | . | TRBJ2-2 | . | TRBV7-2
CASSLDLSGANVLTF | TGTGCCAGCAGCTTAGACCTCTCTGGGGCCAACGTCCTGACTTTC | . | TRBJ2-6 | . | TRBV7-9
CASQNRYRETQYF | TGTGCCAGCCAAAACAGGTACCGGGAGACCCAGTACTTC | . | TRBJ2-5 | . | TRBV5-6
CASSLAGRANYGYTF | TGTGCCAGCAGCTTGGCCGGCAGGGCAAACTATGGCTACACCTTC | . | TRBJ1-2 | few | TRBV5-6
CASRSATYNEQFF | TGCGCCAGCAGGAGCGCGACCTACAATGAGCAGTTCTTC | . | TRBJ2-1 | . | TRBV5-1
CASSHRSGKMTQYF | TGTGCCAGCAGCCATAGGTCTGGCAAGATGACCCAGTACTTC | . | TRBJ2-5 | few | TRBV3-1
CASNPIAGASEKLFF | TGTGCCAGCAACCCCATCGCCGGGGCTAGTGAAAAACTGTTTTTT | . | TRBJ1-4 | . | TRBV6-1
CAWSTGLALNNEQFF | TGTGCCTGGAGTACCGGGCTAGCCCTAAACAATGAGCAGTTCTTC | . | TRBJ2-1 | . | TRBV30
CASSLSRAGSKNIQYF | TGTGCCAGCAGCCTATCCCGGGCGGGGAGCAAAAACATTCAGTACTTC | . | TRBJ2-4 | few | TRBV7-4
CSARVVGLRETQYF | TGCAGTGCTAGAGTGGTAGGACTAAGAGAGACCCAGTACTTC | . | TRBJ2-5 | few | TRBV20-1
CASSLGSGSHEQFF | TGTGCCAGCAGCTTAGGTAGCGGGAGTCATGAGCAGTTCTTC | TRBD2 | TRBJ2-1 | . | TRBV7-9
CASSLSGLSAKTQYF | TGTGCCAGCAGTTTATCAGGATTATCTGCCAAGACCCAGTACTTC | . | TRBJ2-5 | . | TRBV27
CAISESRGEAFF | TGTGCCATCAGTGAGTCGAGAGGGGAAGCTTTCTTT | . | TRBJ1-1 | . | TRBV10-3